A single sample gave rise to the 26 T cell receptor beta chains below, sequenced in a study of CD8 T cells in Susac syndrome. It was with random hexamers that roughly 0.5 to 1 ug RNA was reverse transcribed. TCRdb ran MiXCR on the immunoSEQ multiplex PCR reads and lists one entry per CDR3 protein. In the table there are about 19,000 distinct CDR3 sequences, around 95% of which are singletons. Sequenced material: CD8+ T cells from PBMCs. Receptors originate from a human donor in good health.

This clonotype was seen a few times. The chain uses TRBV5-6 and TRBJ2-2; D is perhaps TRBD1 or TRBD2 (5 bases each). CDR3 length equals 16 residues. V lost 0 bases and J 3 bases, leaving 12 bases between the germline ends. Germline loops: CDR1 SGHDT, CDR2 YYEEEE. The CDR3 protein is CASSLGRQGYTGELFF. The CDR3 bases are TGTGCCAGCAGCTTGGGGAGGCAGGGATACACCGGGGAGCTGTTTTTT.

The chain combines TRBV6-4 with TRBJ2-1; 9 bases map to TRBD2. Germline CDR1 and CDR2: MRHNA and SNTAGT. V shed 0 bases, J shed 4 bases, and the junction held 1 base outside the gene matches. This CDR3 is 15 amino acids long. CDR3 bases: TGTGCCAGCAGTGACTCTAGCGGGAGTTACAATGAGCAGTTCTTC. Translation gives CASSDSSGSYNEQFF.

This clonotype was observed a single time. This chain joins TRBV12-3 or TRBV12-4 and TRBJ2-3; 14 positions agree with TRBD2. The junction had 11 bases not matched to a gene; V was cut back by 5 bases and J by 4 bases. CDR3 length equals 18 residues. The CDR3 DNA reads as TGTGCCAGCAGTCCCCTGGGACTAGCGGGAGAGGTATCAGATACGCAGTATTTT. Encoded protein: CASSPLGLAGEVSDTQYF.

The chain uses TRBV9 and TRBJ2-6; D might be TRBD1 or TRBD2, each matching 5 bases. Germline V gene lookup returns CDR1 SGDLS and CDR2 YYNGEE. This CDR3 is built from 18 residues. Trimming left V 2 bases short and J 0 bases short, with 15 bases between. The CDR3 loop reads CASSVNPGRISGANVLTF. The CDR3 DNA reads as TGTGCCAGCAGCGTTAACCCGGGACGGATCTCTGGGGCCAACGTCCTGACTTTC. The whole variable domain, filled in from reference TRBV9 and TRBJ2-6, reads DSGVTQTPKHLITATGQRVTLRCSPRSGDLSVYWYQQSLDQGLQFLIQYYNGEERAKGNILERFSAQQFPDLHSELNLSSLELGDSALYFCASSVNPGRISGANVLTFGAGSRLTVL.

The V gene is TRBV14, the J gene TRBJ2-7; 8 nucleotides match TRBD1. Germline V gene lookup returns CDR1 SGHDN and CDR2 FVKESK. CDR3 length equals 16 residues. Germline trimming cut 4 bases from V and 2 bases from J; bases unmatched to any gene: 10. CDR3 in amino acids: CASSPYGQGNPYEQYF. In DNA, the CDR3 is TGTGCCAGCAGCCCCTATGGACAGGGTAATCCCTACGAGCAGTACTTC.

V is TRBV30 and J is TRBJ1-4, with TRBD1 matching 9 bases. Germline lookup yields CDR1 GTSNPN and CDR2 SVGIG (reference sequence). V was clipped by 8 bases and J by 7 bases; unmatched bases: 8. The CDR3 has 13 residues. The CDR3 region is CAHQGQGGEKLFF. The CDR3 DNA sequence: TGTGCCCACCAGGGACAGGGAGGTGAAAAACTGTTTTTT.

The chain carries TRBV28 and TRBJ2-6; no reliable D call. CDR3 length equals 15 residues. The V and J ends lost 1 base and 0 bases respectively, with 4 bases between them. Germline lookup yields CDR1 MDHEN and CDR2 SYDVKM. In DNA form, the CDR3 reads TGTGCCAGCAGTTTATTGCTCTCTGGGGCCAACGTCCTGACTTTC. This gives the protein CASSLLLSGANVLTF.

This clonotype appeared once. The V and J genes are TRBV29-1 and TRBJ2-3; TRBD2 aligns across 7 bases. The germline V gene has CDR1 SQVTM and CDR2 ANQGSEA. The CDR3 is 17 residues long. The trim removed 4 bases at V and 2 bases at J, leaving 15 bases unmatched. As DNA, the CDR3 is TGCAGCGTTGTTCCCGGGAGGCCGCCCCCACCCACAGATACGCAGTATTTT. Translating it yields CSVVPGRPPPPTDTQYF.

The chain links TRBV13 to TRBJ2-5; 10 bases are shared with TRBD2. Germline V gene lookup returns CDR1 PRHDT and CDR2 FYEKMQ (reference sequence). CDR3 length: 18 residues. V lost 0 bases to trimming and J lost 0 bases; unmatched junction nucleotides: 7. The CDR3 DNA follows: TGTGCCAGCAGCTTAGGAGGGCGACTAGCGGGTAACCAAGAGACCCAGTACTTC. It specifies CASSLGGRLAGNQETQYF.

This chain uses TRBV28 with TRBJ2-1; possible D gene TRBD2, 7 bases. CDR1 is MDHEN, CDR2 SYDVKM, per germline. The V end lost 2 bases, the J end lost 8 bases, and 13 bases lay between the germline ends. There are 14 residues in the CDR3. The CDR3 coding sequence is TGTGCCAGCAGTTTACGGGGGGCGCAGGATGAGCAGTTCTTC. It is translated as CASSLRGAQDEQFF.

The CDR3 sequence: CASSPWLHEQYF. In DNA form, the CDR3 reads TGTGCCAGCAGCCCATGGTTGCACGAGCAGTACTTC. The chain has TRBV7-9 and TRBJ2-7; no definite D call. The CDR3 has 12 residues. Germline CDR1 is SEHNR and CDR2 is FQNEAQ (reference sequence). The V gene lost 5 bases and the J gene lost 5 bases, with 10 bases spanning the gap.

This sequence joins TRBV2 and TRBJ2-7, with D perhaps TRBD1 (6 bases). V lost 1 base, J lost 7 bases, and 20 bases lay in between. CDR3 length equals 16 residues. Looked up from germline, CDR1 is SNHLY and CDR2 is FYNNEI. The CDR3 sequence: CASSEVRGHATGEQYV. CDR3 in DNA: TGTGCCAGCAGTGAAGTTCGGGGACACGCTACGGGGGAGCAGTACGTC.

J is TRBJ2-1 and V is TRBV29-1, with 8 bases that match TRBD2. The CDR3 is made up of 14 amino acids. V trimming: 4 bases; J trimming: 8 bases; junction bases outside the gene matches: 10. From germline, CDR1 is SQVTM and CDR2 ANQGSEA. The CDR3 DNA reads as TGCAGCGTTGCGGCAGCGGGAGCCTTCTATGAGCAGTTCTTC. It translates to CSVAAAGAFYEQFF.

The CDR3, as DNA: TGTGCCACCAGCAGGGAAGTGGGGATAACCACAGATACGCAGTATTTT. Its protein product is CATSREVGITTDTQYF. V usage is TRBV15 and J usage is TRBJ2-3; D call uncertain. V was cut by 3 bases and J by 2 bases, with 15 bases left in between. Germline values: CDR1 LNHNV, CDR2 YYDKDF (reference sequence). The CDR3 extends over 16 amino acids.

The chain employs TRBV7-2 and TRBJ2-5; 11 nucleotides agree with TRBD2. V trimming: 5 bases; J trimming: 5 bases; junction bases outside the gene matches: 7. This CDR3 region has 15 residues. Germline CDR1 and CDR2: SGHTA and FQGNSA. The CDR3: CASSPRLAGRETQYF. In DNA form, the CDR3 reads TGTGCCAGCAGCCCTCGACTAGCGGGAAGGGAGACCCAGTACTTC.

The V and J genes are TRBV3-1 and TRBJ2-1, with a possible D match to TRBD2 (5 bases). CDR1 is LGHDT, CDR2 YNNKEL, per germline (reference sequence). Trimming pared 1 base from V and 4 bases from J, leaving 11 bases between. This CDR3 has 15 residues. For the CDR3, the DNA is TGTGCCAGCAGCCAAGTCAGTGCGGGTTACAATGAGCAGTTCTTC. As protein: CASSQVSAGYNEQFF.

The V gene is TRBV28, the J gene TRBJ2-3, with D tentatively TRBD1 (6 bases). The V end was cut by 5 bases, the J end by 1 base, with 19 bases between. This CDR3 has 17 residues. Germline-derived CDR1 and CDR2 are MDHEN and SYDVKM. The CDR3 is CASSTPILGAGTDTQYF. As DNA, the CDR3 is TGTGCCAGCAGTACCCCTATCCTGGGGGCAGGCACAGATACGCAGTATTTT.

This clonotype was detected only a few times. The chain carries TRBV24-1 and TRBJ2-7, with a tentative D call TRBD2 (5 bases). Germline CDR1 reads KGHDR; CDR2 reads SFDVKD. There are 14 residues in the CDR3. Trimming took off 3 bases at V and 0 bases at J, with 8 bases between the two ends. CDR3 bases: TGTGCCACCAGTGATAGCGGAAACTCCTACGAGCAGTACTTC. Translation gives CATSDSGNSYEQYF.

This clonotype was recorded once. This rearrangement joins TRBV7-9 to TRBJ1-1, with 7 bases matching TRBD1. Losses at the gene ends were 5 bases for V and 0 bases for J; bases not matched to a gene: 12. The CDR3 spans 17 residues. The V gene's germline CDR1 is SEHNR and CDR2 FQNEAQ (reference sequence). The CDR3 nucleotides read TGTGCCAGCAGCCCCCCAATAGACAGGGCCGTGAACACTGAAGCTTTCTTT. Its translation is CASSPPIDRAVNTEAFF.

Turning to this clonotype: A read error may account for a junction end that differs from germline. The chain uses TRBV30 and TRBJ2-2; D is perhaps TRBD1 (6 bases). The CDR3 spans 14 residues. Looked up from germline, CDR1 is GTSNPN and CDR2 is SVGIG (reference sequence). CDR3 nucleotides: TGTGCCTGGAGCACAGGGCTTTGGACCGGGGAGCTGCTTTTT. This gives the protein CAWSTGLWTGELLF. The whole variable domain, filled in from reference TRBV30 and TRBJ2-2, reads SQTIHQWPATLVQPVGSPLSLECTVEGTSNPNLYWYRQAAGRGLQLLFYSVGIGQISSEVPQNLSASRPQDRQFILSSKKLLLSDSGFYLCAWSTGLWTGELLFGEGSRLTVL.

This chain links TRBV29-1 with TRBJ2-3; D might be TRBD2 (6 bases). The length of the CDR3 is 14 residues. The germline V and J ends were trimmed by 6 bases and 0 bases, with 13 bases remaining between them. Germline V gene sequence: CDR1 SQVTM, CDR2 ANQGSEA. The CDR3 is CSVLGLPSTDTQYF. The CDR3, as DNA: TGCAGCGTCCTTGGACTACCAAGCACAGATACGCAGTATTTT.

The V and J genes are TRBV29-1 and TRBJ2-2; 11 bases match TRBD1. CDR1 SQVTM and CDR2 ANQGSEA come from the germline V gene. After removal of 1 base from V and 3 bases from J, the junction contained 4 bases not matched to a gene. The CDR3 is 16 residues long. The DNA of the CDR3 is TGCAGCGTTGAAGGGGGGACAGGGGGTGACACCGGGGAGCTGTTTTTT. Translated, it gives CSVEGGTGGDTGELFF.

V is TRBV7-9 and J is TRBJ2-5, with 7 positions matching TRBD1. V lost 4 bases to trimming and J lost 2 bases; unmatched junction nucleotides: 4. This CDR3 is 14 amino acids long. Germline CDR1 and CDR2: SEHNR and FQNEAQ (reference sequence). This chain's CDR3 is CASSWGQLQETQYF. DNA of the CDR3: TGTGCCAGCAGCTGGGGACAGTTACAAGAGACCCAGTACTTC.

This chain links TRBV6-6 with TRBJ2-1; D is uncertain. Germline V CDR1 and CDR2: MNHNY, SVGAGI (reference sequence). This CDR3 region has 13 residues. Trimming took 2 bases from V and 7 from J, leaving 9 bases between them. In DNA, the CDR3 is TGTGCCAGCAGTTACGGCAGAAGGAATGAGCAGTTCTTC. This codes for CASSYGRRNEQFF.

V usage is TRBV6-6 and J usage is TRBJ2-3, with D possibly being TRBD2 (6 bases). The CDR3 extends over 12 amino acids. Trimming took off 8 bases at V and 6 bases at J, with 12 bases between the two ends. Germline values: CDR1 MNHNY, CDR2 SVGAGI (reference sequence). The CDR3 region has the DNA TGTGCCAGCTACTCGGGGGTGGATACGCAGTATTTT. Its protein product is CASYSGVDTQYF.

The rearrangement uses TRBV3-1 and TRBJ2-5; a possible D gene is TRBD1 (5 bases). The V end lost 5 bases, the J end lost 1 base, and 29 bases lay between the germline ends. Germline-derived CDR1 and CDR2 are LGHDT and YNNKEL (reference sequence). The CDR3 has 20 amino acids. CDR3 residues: CASSSRRFERQLSIQETQYF. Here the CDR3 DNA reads TGTGCCAGCAGCTCCAGACGTTTTGAGAGACAGCTATCTATCCAAGAGACCCAGTACTTC.